This section outlines one T cell receptor (beta chain) sequence together with its context. This specimen belongs to a study of B cell selection in AIRE deficiency. CD4+CD127+ cells were sorted as the conventional CD4 T cells. Original processing methods: Conventional T cell pools: 90,000 to 120,000 distinct patient, some 150,000 donor TCRbeta sequences. TCRdb's table, derived via immunoSEQ multiplex PCR, lists solely in-frame clones and lacks some. That table supplies the V and J calls and clone size; D and trimming were determined from the DNA. Among some 24,000 clones listed, around 95% were seen once. This CDR3 has 14 amino acids. Trimming left V 3 bases short and J 3 bases short, with 12 bases between. Germline values: CDR1 MDHEN, CDR2 SYDVKM.

The origin of this receptor is a human donor in good health. V and J are TRBV28 and TRBJ2-7; no definite D call. Sequencing used CD4+CD127+ conventional T cells sorted from PBMCs. The CDR3 DNA reads as TGTGCCAGCAGTTTCGTCGGTTCGGGCTACGAGCAGTACTTC. Translation: CASSFVGSGYEQYF.